This is a list of T cell receptor beta chains from one sample in a study of blood T cell repertoires in COVID-19. Assay used: immunoSEQ multiplex PCR; TCRdb lists only in-frame clones, some missing. The table has 300,000 to 350,000 clones, about 86% seen once; the top ten hold 4% to 5.5%. Sequencing was performed on PBMCs or T cells enriched from blood (not recorded which). Receptors originate from a woman between 35 and 50 years old with acute COVID-19. The CDR3 runs from the conserved cysteine through the conserved F or W. A D gene is named only where the DNA matches it firmly. Where a row states a size, it is once, few, many or the class of an expanded clone; other rows omit it.

d_call j_call clone_size v_call cdr3_nt cdr3_aa
TRBD2 TRBJ2-5 . TRBV4-2 TGTGCCAGCAGCCATCAAGGAGCGGGGGAGTTACAAGAGACCCAGTACTTC CASSHQGAGELQETQYF
TRBD1 TRBJ1-5 few TRBV24-1 TGTGCCACCAGTGATTTCACCTCCGACAGGGAGAGGGGGCAGCCCCAGCATTTT CATSDFTSDRERGQPQHF
. TRBJ1-3 . TRBV5-6 TGTGCCAGCAACTCATGGGGGGTCGGCCTCTCTGGAAACACCATATATTTT CASNSWGVGLSGNTIYF
. TRBJ2-5 once TRBV21-1 TGTGCCAGCAGCAAATCCCACCCACGCACAGGGGAACAAGAGACCCAGTACTTC CASSKSHPRTGEQETQYF
. TRBJ1-6 . TRBV15 TGTGCCACCAGCGAGGGACCGGGGGGTTCACCCCTCCACTTT CATSEGPGGSPLHF
TRBD2 TRBJ2-5 . TRBV9 TGTGCCAGCAGCTTCCCAGGACTAGCCGGGGTGGAGACCCAGTACTTC CASSFPGLAGVETQYF
. TRBJ2-3 . TRBV2 TGTGCCAGCAGTGTTGGTGACACCTATACGCAGTATTTT CASSVGDTYTQYF
TRBD1 TRBJ2-7 . TRBV29-1 TGCAGCGCTATGACAGGGGGTCTCGAGCAGTACTTC CSAMTGGLEQYF
. TRBJ2-1 . TRBV28 TGTGCCAGCACTTCCTCCTACAATGAGCAGTTCTTC CASTSSYNEQFF
. TRBJ2-2 . TRBV7-2 TGTGCCAGCAGGCGGGACAGATCGACGAACACCGGGGAGCTGTTTTTT CASRRDRSTNTGELFF
TRBD1 TRBJ1-1 . TRBV2 TGTGCCAGCAGTGGAGCCTTTTTTAAGACAGGGGAGATGAACACTGAAGCTTTCTTT CASSGAFFKTGEMNTEAFF
TRBD2 TRBJ2-1 . TRBV5-1 TGCGCCAGCAGCTTAGCCCCTAGCGGGGTAGGGAATGAGCAGTTCTTC CASSLAPSGVGNEQFF
. TRBJ2-1 few TRBV28 TGTGCCAGCAGCCTCGGGTGGGTCCAGTTCTTC CASSLGWVQFF
. TRBJ2-5 . TRBV5-6 TGTGCCAGCAGCTTCAGGTACCAAGAGACCCAGTACTTC CASSFRYQETQYF
. TRBJ2-4 . TRBV28 TGTGCCAGCAGCCCCTCTTATCCAGTCAAAAACATTCAGTACTTC CASSPSYPVKNIQYF
. TRBJ1-2 . TRBV25-1 TGTGCCAGCAGTGAGGGACATGCGGCAGCTAACTATGGCTACACCTTC CASSEGHAAANYGYTF
. TRBJ1-6 few TRBV4-2 TGTGCCAGCAGCCAAGTCAAAGGGGCTAACTCACCCCTCCACTTT CASSQVKGANSPLHF
. TRBJ1-1 . TRBV7-6 TGTGCCAGCAGCTTAGTGGGGCGGACTGAAGCTTTCTTT CASSLVGRTEAFF
. TRBJ1-2 few TRBV14 TGTGCCAGCAGCCAAACAGGGTTGGGCTATGGCTACACCTTC CASSQTGLGYGYTF
. TRBJ1-4 once TRBV5-1 TGCGCCAGCAGCTTGGACACGAGTGGGGGGCTGTTTTTT CASSLDTSGGLFF
. TRBJ2-6 . TRBV28 TGTGCCAGCGGTTCCGGGTCTTTCTCTGGGGCCAACGTCCTGACTTTC CASGSGSFSGANVLTF
. TRBJ2-5 . TRBV5-4 TGTGCCAGCAGCTCACCCGGGACTGCTACAGAGACCCAGTACTTC CASSSPGTATETQYF
TRBD2 TRBJ2-7 . TRBV7-2 TGTGCCAGCAGCTTAGTAGGGACGGGGGGGACCTCCTACGAGCAGTACTTC CASSLVGTGGTSYEQYF
. TRBJ1-6 . TRBV5-5 TGTGCCAGCAGCTTGGTTGTGACATCGAATTCACCCCTCCACTTT CASSLVVTSNSPLHF
TRBD2 TRBJ2-1 . TRBV4-2 TGTGCCAGCAGCCAAGAAGGGCGTAGCGGGAGAATCAATGAGCAGTTCTTC CASSQEGRSGRINEQFF
. TRBJ2-7 . TRBV5-1 TGCGCCAGCAGCTTGGAGTGGGGGCCGATCTACGAGCAGTACTTC CASSLEWGPIYEQYF
. TRBJ2-3 . TRBV18 TGTGCCAGCTCACCACGCGGTCATCAAACAGATACGCAGTATTTT CASSPRGHQTDTQYF
TRBD1 TRBJ2-7 . TRBV7-2 TGTGCCAGCAACACCCGAGAGGGGGCCTCCTACGAGCAGTACTTC CASNTREGASYEQYF
. TRBJ1-5 . TRBV11-2 TGTGCCAGCAGCTATGACAGGCTTCAGCCCCAGCATTTT CASSYDRLQPQHF
. TRBJ2-3 . TRBV24-1 TGTGCCACCAGTGATGTGGCAGACACTAGCACAGATACGCAGTATTTT CATSDVADTSTDTQYF
. TRBJ2-4 . TRBV5-4 TGTGCCAGCAGCTCCCAACAGGGAGAGGGGACCATTCAGTACTTC CASSSQQGEGTIQYF
TRBD2 TRBJ2-3 . TRBV10-3 TGTGCCATCAGGCATAGCGGGAGCACAGATACGCAGTATTTT CAIRHSGSTDTQYF
TRBD1 TRBJ1-2 . TRBV6-4 TGTGCCAGCAGCGGGGGGACAGGGGATCGCTACACCTTC CASSGGTGDRYTF
TRBD1 TRBJ2-2 once TRBV12-5 TGTGCTAGTGGTTTGCCTGTCGGACAGGTGTCCGGGGAGCTGTTTTTT CASGLPVGQVSGELFF
. TRBJ2-2 . TRBV12-5 TGTGCTAGTGGGCTAACCGGGAGCCTAAGTGGCAACGGGGAGCTGTTTTTT CASGLTGSLSGNGELFF
TRBD1 TRBJ1-2 . TRBV14 TGTGCCAGCAGCCAGGACAGGAACTATGGCTACACCTTC CASSQDRNYGYTF
. TRBJ2-7 . TRBV7-9 TGTGCCAGCAGCCCACAGGGGAGGAAGGCCTACGAGCAGTACTTC CASSPQGRKAYEQYF
TRBD1 TRBJ1-4 . TRBV9 TGTGCCAGCAGCGTTTTGACAGGGCGGGATGAAAAACTGTTTTTT CASSVLTGRDEKLFF
TRBD1 TRBJ2-3 . TRBV24-1 TGTGCCACCAGTGACATCCAGGGGGCGCGGACAGATACGCAGTATTTT CATSDIQGARTDTQYF
TRBD2 TRBJ2-5 . TRBV7-2 TGTGCCAGCAGTTCCGGACTAGCGGGCGGCCAAGAGACCCAGTACTTC CASSSGLAGGQETQYF
TRBD1 TRBJ2-1 . TRBV7-9 TGTGCCAGCAGCTTCACACGCGGACAGGGGGGGAATGAGCAGTTCTTC CASSFTRGQGGNEQFF
TRBD1 TRBJ1-4 . TRBV5-1 TGCGCCAGCAGCTTGGCGTTTGTGGGCCAGGGGGCCGGTAATGAAAAACTGTTTTTT CASSLAFVGQGAGNEKLFF
TRBD1 TRBJ1-6 few TRBV11-3 TGTGCCAGCAGCTCGACAGGGCCAGATTCACCCCTCCACTTT CASSSTGPDSPLHF
. TRBJ1-5 . TRBV7-2 TGTGCCAGCAGCTTAGGACAGGCCTGGGAGCCCCAGCATTTT CASSLGQAWEPQHF
TRBD2 TRBJ2-3 . TRBV3-1/TRBV3-2 TGTGCCAGCAGCCCGGGACTAGTGTTAGATACGCAGTATTTT CASSPGLVLDTQYF
. TRBJ2-3 . TRBV12-5 TGTGCTAGTGGTATAGGACGGGGAACAGATACGCAGTATTTT CASGIGRGTDTQYF
TRBD2 TRBJ2-3 . TRBV5-1 TGCGCCAGCAGCTTGGAGCGCGGGGGTACAGATACGCAGTATTTT CASSLERGGTDTQYF
. TRBJ2-1 . TRBV28 TGTGCCAGCAGTCTAGCTTCCTCCTACAATGAGCAGTTCTTC CASSLASSYNEQFF
TRBD1 TRBJ1-5 . TRBV19 TGTGCCAGTAGTTCCGGGACAGGGGAACAGCCCCAGCATTTT CASSSGTGEQPQHF
. TRBJ1-3 . TRBV7-8 TGTGCCAGCAGCTTAGCGACAGTTACAGGGTTCGGGGCTGGAAACACCATATATTTT CASSLATVTGFGAGNTIYF
. TRBJ1-2 . TRBV6-1 TGTGCCAGCAGTGAGGGGGACCTGGGCGGGAGTCTCAACTATGGCTACACCTTC CASSEGDLGGSLNYGYTF
. TRBJ1-6 . TRBV18 TGTGCCAGCTCATCATTGCCGGGACTTAATAATTCACCCCTCCACTTT CASSSLPGLNNSPLHF